The 7 T cell receptor beta chains listed next were all sequenced from one sample in a study of tissue T cells after allogeneic stem cell transplantation. The data were produced by immunoSEQ multiplex PCR, yet TCRdb's version contains in-frame clones alone and is incomplete. The table records over 7,500 clones, around half of them present only once. Time point defined: mouse harvest day 7 after allogeneic transplant. Mouse grafts combined 10^7 T-cell-depleted bone marrow cells with 10^6 splenic CD5+ T cells. Sequencing was carried out using gut tissue. The receptors were gathered from a female BALB/c mouse given C57BL/6 T cells with graft-versus-host disease after an allogeneic hematopoietic cell transplant.

About this clone: Here the gene names and germline are mouse. The read halts 1 residue ahead of the CDR3 end, with the missing end drawn from the germline J gene. The gene calls are TRBV15 and TRBJ2-7; 10 nucleotides match TRBD2. The CDR3 is 14 residues long. CDR1 and CDR2 (germline): SGHND, FRSKSL. V lost 4 bases and J lost 7; bases outside the gene matches: 7. This CDR3 is CASSSTGGRGEQYF. The CDR3 bases that were read are TGTGCCAGCAGTTCGACTGGGGGGCGGGGGGAACAGTAC.

This clone was seen once. Gene names and germline match the mouse. Read sequence stops 1 residue before the CDR3 end, and the germline J gene provides the missing end. V is TRBV12-2 and J is TRBJ2-4, with 12 positions matching TRBD2. V trimming: 4 bases; J trimming: 8 bases; junction bases outside the gene matches: 6. The CDR3 has 14 residues. The germline V gene has CDR1 SGHLS and CDR2 HYDKME. The CDR3 bases that were read are TGTGCCAGCTCCCGACTGGGGGGGCAAGGCACCTTGTAC. It translates to CASSRLGGQGTLY. The entire CDR3 protein reads CASSRLGGQGTLYF. Together with reference TRBV12-2 and TRBJ2-4, the CDR3 gives the full variable domain: NSGVVQSPRYIIKGKGERSILKCIPISGHLSVAWYQQTQGQELKFFIQHYDKMERDKGNLPSRFSVQQFDDYHSEMNMSALELEDSAVYFCASSRLGGQGTLYFGAGTRLSVL.

This clone was counted a few times. The germline and genes are mouse ones. CDR3: CASSSLTGGDTQYF. The CDR3 bases that were read are TGTGCCAGCAGCTCTCTGACTGGGGGCGACACCCAGTAC. This chain uses TRBV3 with TRBJ2-5; TRBD2 matches at 9 bases. The DNA ends 1 residue before the CDR3 does, and the rest of the CDR3 is filled in from the germline J gene. This CDR3 spans 14 amino acids. The V gene's germline CDR1 is SNHLY and CDR2 FYNGKV (reference sequence). V was pared by 4 bases and J by 6 bases, with 5 bases of the junction left unmatched.

Details on this clone: The gene names given are mouse names. The read terminates 1 residue before the CDR3 end, so the remaining end is supplied by the germline J gene. This CDR3 is also generated by other DNA sequences in the sample. The chain couples TRBV26 to TRBJ1-3; D may be TRBD1 (6 bases). Germline CDR1 is KGHPV and CDR2 is FQNQEV (reference sequence). The CDR3 is 14 residues long. V was clipped by 6 bases and J by 1 base, with 10 bases between them. The DNA read from the CDR3 is TGTGCCAGCAGACCGGGACAATCTGGAAATACGCTCTAT. It is translated as CASRPGQSGNTLY. The entire CDR3 sequence reads CASRPGQSGNTLYF.

On this clone itself: These gene names are mouse names. The CDR3 is cut off 1 residue early in the read; its end comes from the germline J gene. This chain connects TRBV2 to TRBJ2-5; 12 bases agree with TRBD1. The CDR3 extends over 15 amino acids. Germline values: CDR1 LGHNA, CDR2 YSYQKL. The J segment lost 7 bases and the V segment lost 0 bases, leaving 2 bases of the junction unmatched. The CDR3 region is CASSQEGQGAYTQYF. CDR3 DNA, as far as it was read: TGTGCCAGCAGCCAAGAGGGACAGGGGGCATACACCCAGTAC.

This clone was seen just once. Gene and germline names: mouse. The read terminates 1 residue before the CDR3 end, so the remaining end is supplied by the germline J gene. This sample includes further DNA sequences coding for the same CDR3. The chain combines TRBV26 with TRBJ2-5; D remains ambiguous. CDR1 is KGHPV, CDR2 FQNQEV, per germline (reference sequence). This CDR3 contains 13 residues. V was cut by 2 bases and J by 1 base, with 4 bases left in between. CDR3 DNA (partial): TGTGCCAGCAGTCTGGGGCACCAAGACACCCAGTAC. It codes for CASSLGHQDTQY. The whole CDR3 is CASSLGHQDTQYF.

This clone was counted between two and nine times. Gene labels here are mouse ones. The read ends 1 residue before the CDR3 terminus; that terminus is restored from the germline J gene. The chain uses TRBV13-3 and TRBJ2-5, with TRBD1 as a possible D gene (5 bases). The CDR3 totals 14 residues. V lost 2 bases and J 2 bases, leaving 9 bases between the germline ends. The germline V gene encodes CDR1 NNHDY and CDR2 SYVADS. The part of the CDR3 DNA that was read is TGTGCCAGCAGTGAGAAGGGGTTCCAAGACACCCAGTAC. Translation: CASSEKGFQDTQY. The CDR3 in its entirety is CASSEKGFQDTQYF.